Listed here is a single T cell receptor beta chain. Individuals aged roughly 18 to 95 years were recruited from about two dozen US areas. Cohorts were assigned according to the clinical history that participants reported. During the 2 weeks before they entered the study, exposed participants had met someone with a PCR-confirmed or clinician-diagnosed COVID-19 case. The length of the CDR3 is 14 residues. Trimming took 0 bases from V and 1 from J, leaving 6 bases between them. Germline CDR1 is WNHNN and CDR2 is SYGVQD (reference sequence). Assay used: immunoSEQ multiplex PCR; TCRdb lists only in-frame clones, some missing. The sample includes about 150,000 clones, about 90% of them seen just once. The data derive from a study of blood T cell repertoires in COVID-19. At the level of the study: Both acute and convalescent COVID-19 samples were obtained from the United States, Italy and Spain.

This clonotype originated in a middle-aged woman who had been exposed to COVID-19. The V call is TRBV10-1, the J call TRBJ2-5; possible D gene TRBD1, 5 bases. Material for sequencing was PBMCs or T cells enriched from blood (not recorded which). The CDR3 reads CASSESGPQETQYF. CDR3 bases: TGCGCCAGCAGTGAGTCGGGGCCCCAAGAGACCCAGTACTTC.